The 21 T cell receptor beta chains below come from one sample, sequenced in a study of cytomegalovirus exposure and HLA in healthy donors. The PCR made use of 60 Vbeta and 13 Jbeta primers. Clones were read by immunoSEQ multiplex PCR, and TCRdb kept only the in-frame ones, dropping some. The sample has about 160,000 clones; 75% to 80% are singletons. Input material: PBMCs. These TCRs come from a woman aged 40 to 50 in good health and CMV-seropositive.

The J gene is TRBJ2-3, the V gene TRBV7-2; TRBD1 matches 7 bases. This CDR3 spans 14 amino acids. The V gene's germline CDR1 is SGHTA and CDR2 FQGNSA. Trimming cost V 5 bases and J 1 base; bases outside gene matches: 3. CDR3 nucleotide sequence: TGTGCCAGCAGCCCTACAGGGGGCACAGATACGCAGTATTTT. Residues: CASSPTGGTDTQYF.

The gene calls are TRBV7-9 and TRBJ2-3; D is perhaps TRBD1 (5 bases). Between the trimmed V and J ends, which lost 1 base and 6 bases, there was a span of 11 bases. The CDR3 extends over 14 amino acids. Germline values: CDR1 SEHNR, CDR2 FQNEAQ (reference sequence). CDR3 coding DNA: TGTGCCAGCAGCTTAGAGTTGGGGCCTGATACGCAGTATTTT. Protein sequence: CASSLELGPDTQYF.

The rearrangement joins TRBV7-2 to TRBJ2-5; 9 bases fit TRBD1. J was trimmed by 7 bases and V by 1 base; bases with no gene match: 1. CDR3 size: 13 residues. CDR1 is SGHTA and CDR2 is FQGNSA in the germline V gene. The CDR3: CASSLVGQGTQYF. The DNA for the CDR3 is TGTGCCAGCAGCTTAGTGGGACAGGGGACCCAGTACTTC.

This sequence joins TRBV30 and TRBJ1-2; TRBD1 might be the D (6 bases). The CDR3 is made up of 12 amino acids. Germline V gene lookup returns CDR1 GTSNPN and CDR2 SVGIG (reference sequence). The germline V and J ends were trimmed by 4 bases and 7 bases, with 13 bases remaining between them. The CDR3 DNA sequence: TGTGCCTGGACAGGGGCACCTATTGGCTACACCTTC. Protein: CAWTGAPIGYTF.

The V call is TRBV4-2, the J call TRBJ2-5, with D unresolved. The CDR3 runs to 13 residues. Germline V gene sequence: CDR1 LGHNA, CDR2 YNFKEQ. Trimming pared 1 base from V and 5 bases from J, leaving 8 bases between. CDR3 coding DNA: TGTGCCAGCAGCCAAGCGGGTATGGAGACCCAGTACTTC. Amino acids: CASSQAGMETQYF.

The gene calls are TRBV19 and TRBJ1-1; D may be TRBD1 (5 bases). CDR3 length equals 15 residues. Trimming pared 5 bases from V and 0 bases from J, leaving 13 bases between. Germline CDR1 LNHDA, CDR2 SQIVND (reference sequence). CDR3 in amino acids: CASSPQDSMNTEAFF. CDR3 bases: TGTGCCAGTAGTCCACAGGATTCTATGAACACTGAAGCTTTCTTT.

This clone was detected only once. This chain links TRBV4-3 with TRBJ2-7; TRBD2 matches at 11 bases. This CDR3 comprises 18 residues. Germline CDR1 LGHNA, CDR2 YSLEER. J gave up 5 bases and V 0 bases, and 12 bases lay outside the gene matches. CDR3 in DNA: TGCGCCAGCAGCCAAGACCTCTCCGTAGCGGGAGGGCCAAACGAGCAGTACTTC. Its translation: CASSQDLSVAGGPNEQYF.

The CDR3 region has the DNA TGTGCCAGCGAGGAGTCTAGCGGCCAAGAGACCCAGTACTTC. Its translation is CASEESSGQETQYF. This rearrangement joins TRBV7-2 to TRBJ2-5, with 7 positions matching TRBD2. V lost 8 bases, J lost 1 base, and 7 bases stayed unmatched. Germline V gene lookup returns CDR1 SGHTA and CDR2 FQGNSA. This CDR3 contains 14 residues.

The rearrangement joins TRBV4-2 to TRBJ2-3, with a tentative D call TRBD2 (6 bases). V was clipped by 8 bases and J by 1 base, with 19 bases between them. Germline V lookup: CDR1 LGHNA, CDR2 YNFKEQ. The CDR3 loop spans 16 amino acids. The CDR3 DNA follows: TGTGCCAGCCAAGGAGGGTCCGACGTGGGCACAGATACGCAGTATTTT. Translating it yields CASQGGSDVGTDTQYF.

This clone is a singleton in its sample. This chain's CDR3 is CASSYAGGYEQYF. DNA of the CDR3: TGTGCCAGCAGCTACGCGGGAGGATACGAGCAGTACTTC. The J gene is TRBJ2-7, the V gene TRBV5-4, with TRBD2 matching over 8 bases. The length of the CDR3 is 13 residues. Germline loops: CDR1 SGHNT, CDR2 YYREEE (reference sequence). J was trimmed by 4 bases and V by 3 bases; bases with no gene match: 3.

The chain links TRBV27 to TRBJ2-1; TRBD2 might be the D (5 bases). Germline V lookup: CDR1 MNHEY, CDR2 SMNVEV (reference sequence). This CDR3 is built from 12 residues. Trimming removed 6 bases at V and 5 bases at J, with 8 bases between. The chain's CDR3 is CASRRGNNEQFF. The CDR3 DNA sequence: TGTGCCAGCAGAAGAGGGAACAATGAGCAGTTCTTC.

This clone was recorded only once. J is TRBJ1-4 and V is TRBV30, with 7 bases that match TRBD1. The germline V gene encodes CDR1 GTSNPN and CDR2 SVGIG (reference sequence). The CDR3 totals 16 residues. Unmatched junction bases numbered 8, after V lost 0 bases and J lost 4 bases. The CDR3 coding sequence is TGTGCCTGGAGTGTGTGGGGGACAGCCTATAATGAAAAACTGTTTTTT. It specifies CAWSVWGTAYNEKLFF.

This CDR3 is CASSMVPGGRSGELFF. Here the CDR3 DNA reads TGTGCCAGCAGCATGGTCCCCGGCGGGAGGAGCGGGGAGCTGTTTTTT. The chain has TRBV11-2 and TRBJ2-2; 8 bases agree with TRBD2. V was clipped by 5 bases and J by 7 bases; unmatched bases: 12. This CDR3 contains 16 residues. Germline V gene data show CDR1 as SGHAT and CDR2 as FQNNGV.

The rearrangement joins TRBV10-2 to TRBJ2-3; no clear D gene. The CDR3 spans 12 residues. V lost 3 bases and J 6 bases, leaving 7 bases between the germline ends. Per germline, CDR1 WSHSY and CDR2 SAAADI. The CDR3 nucleotides are TGCGCCAGCAGTGACTTAGTGGATACGCAGTATTTT. Translation gives CASSDLVDTQYF.

The V gene is TRBV7-9, the J gene TRBJ2-3, with TRBD1 as a possible D gene (6 bases). This CDR3 has 14 amino acids. Germline CDR1 reads SEHNR; CDR2 reads FQNEAQ (reference sequence). V shed 4 bases and J shed 2 bases, with 10 bases lying between them. The CDR3 region has the DNA TGTGCCAGCAGCTGGGGGACAATCACAGATACGCAGTATTTT. Translating it yields CASSWGTITDTQYF.

This sequence joins TRBV5-4 and TRBJ1-2, with 8 bases lining up with TRBD1. Germline-derived CDR1 and CDR2 are SGHNT and YYREEE (reference sequence). This CDR3 is 16 amino acids long. With 4 bases clipped from V and 2 bases from J, the junction kept 10 bases outside the gene matches. CDR3 amino acids: CASSPTGRGQNYGYTF. CDR3 nucleotides: TGTGCCAGCAGCCCGACGGGCAGGGGGCAAAACTATGGCTACACCTTC. Full variable domain (rest looked up from reference TRBV5-4 and TRBJ1-2): ETGVTQSPTHLIKTRGQQVTLRCSSQSGHNTVSWYQQALGQGPQFIFQYYREEENGRGNFPPRFSGLQFPNYSSELNVNALELDDSALYLCASSPTGRGQNYGYTFGSGTRLTVV.

The CDR3: CASSLEIGLAEAFF. CDR3 DNA: TGCGCCAGCAGTCTCGAAATAGGACTTGCTGAAGCTTTCTTT. The genes are TRBV5-1 and TRBJ1-1; D remains unclear. CDR1 is SGHRS, CDR2 YFSETQ, per germline. Trimming removed 5 bases from V and 6 bases from J, with 17 bases in between. This CDR3 spans 14 amino acids.

The chain uses TRBV7-9 and TRBJ2-2; D is unclear. The CDR3 runs 13 residues. Deletions cut 3 bases from V and 1 base from J, with 3 bases between. Germline lookup yields CDR1 SEHNR and CDR2 FQNEAQ (reference sequence). This CDR3 reads CASSFVNTGELFF. CDR3 bases: TGTGCCAGCAGCTTCGTGAACACCGGGGAGCTGTTTTTT.

The rearrangement joins TRBV6-1 to TRBJ2-5; D gene ambiguous. The germline V and J ends were trimmed by 5 bases and 2 bases, with 9 bases remaining between them. This CDR3 region has 13 residues. Germline V gene lookup returns CDR1 MNHNS and CDR2 SASEGT. CDR3 residues: CASSSRVQETQYF. CDR3 nucleotide sequence: TGTGCCAGCAGTTCTCGGGTTCAAGAGACCCAGTACTTC.

This rearrangement joins TRBV25-1 to TRBJ2-5; 14 bases match TRBD2. Germline V gene lookup returns CDR1 MGHDK and CDR2 SYGVNS. The CDR3 length is 18 residues. After removal of 3 bases from V and 4 bases from J, the junction contained 10 bases not matched to a gene. The CDR3 DNA is TGTGCCAGCAGTGATCGCCCGGGACTAGCGGGAGTGGGAGAGACCCAGTACTTC. Its protein product is CASSDRPGLAGVGETQYF.

The V call is TRBV19, the J call TRBJ1-2; the match to TRBD1 covers 8 bases. V shed 6 bases and J 4 bases; nucleotides not matched to a gene: 10. There are 15 residues in the CDR3. The germline V gene has CDR1 LNHDA and CDR2 SQIVND (reference sequence). The CDR3, as DNA: TGTGCCAGTAGGCCGGGACAGGCGTCGTTCTATGGCTACACCTTC. This gives the protein CASRPGQASFYGYTF.